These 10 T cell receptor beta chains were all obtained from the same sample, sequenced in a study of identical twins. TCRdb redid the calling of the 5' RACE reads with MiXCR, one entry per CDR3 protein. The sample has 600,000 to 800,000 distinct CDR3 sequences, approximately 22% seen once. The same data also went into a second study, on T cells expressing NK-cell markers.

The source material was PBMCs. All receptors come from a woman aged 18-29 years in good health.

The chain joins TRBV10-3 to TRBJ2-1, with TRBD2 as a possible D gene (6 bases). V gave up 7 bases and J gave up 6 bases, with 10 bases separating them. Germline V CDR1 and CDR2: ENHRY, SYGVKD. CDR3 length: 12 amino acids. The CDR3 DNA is TGTGCCATCACCGGGGGAACCAATGAGCAGTTCTTC. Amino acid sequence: CAITGGTNEQFF.

CDR3 in amino acids: CASSQSDPGYNEQFF. The DNA of the CDR3 is TGCGCCAGCAGTCAATCCGACCCCGGCTACAATGAGCAGTTCTTC. This chain joins TRBV23-1 and TRBJ2-1; the D is unclear. TRBV23-1 carries the ORF label, with uncertain function. The CDR3 length is 15 residues. Trimming removed 0 bases at V and 3 bases at J, with 9 bases between.

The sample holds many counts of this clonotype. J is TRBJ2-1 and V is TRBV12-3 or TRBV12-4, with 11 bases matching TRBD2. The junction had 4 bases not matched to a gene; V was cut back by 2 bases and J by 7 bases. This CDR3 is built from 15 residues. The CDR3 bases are TGTGCCAGCAGTTTAACTAGCGGGGGCCTAAATGAGCAGTTCTTC. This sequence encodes CASSLTSGGLNEQFF.

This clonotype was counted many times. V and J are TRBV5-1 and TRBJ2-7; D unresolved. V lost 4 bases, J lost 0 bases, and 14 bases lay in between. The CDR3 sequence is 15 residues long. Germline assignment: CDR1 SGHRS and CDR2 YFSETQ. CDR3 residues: CASSLTWTDSYEQYF. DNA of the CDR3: TGCGCCAGCAGCCTGACCTGGACGGACTCCTACGAGCAGTACTTC.

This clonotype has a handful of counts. DNA of the CDR3: TGTGCCAGCAGCTTAGAAATGGGAACAGATACGCAGTATTTT. This translates into CASSLEMGTDTQYF. V usage is TRBV7-2 and J usage is TRBJ2-3; D ambiguous. The V gene's germline CDR1 is SGHTA and CDR2 FQGNSA. Trimming shortened V by 1 base and J by 3 bases, and 8 bases separated the two germline ends. The CDR3 is 14 amino acids.

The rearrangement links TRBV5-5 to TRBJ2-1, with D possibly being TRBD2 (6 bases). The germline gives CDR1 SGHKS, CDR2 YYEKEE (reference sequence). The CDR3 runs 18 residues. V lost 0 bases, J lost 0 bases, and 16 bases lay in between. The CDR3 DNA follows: TGTGCCAGCAGCTTGGGGCTGCGGACTACTAGCTCCTACAATGAGCAGTTCTTC. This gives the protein CASSLGLRTTSSYNEQFF. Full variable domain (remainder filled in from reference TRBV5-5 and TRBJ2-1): DAGVTQSPTHLIKTRGQQVTLRCSPISGHKSVSWYQQVLGQGPQFIFQYYEKEERGRGNFPDRFSARQFPNYSSELNVNALLLGDSALYLCASSLGLRTTSSYNEQFFGPGTRLTVL.

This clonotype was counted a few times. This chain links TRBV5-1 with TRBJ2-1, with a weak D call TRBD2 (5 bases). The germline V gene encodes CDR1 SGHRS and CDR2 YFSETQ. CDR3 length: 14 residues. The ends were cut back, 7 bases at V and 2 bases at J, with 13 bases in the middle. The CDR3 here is CASSPADPYNEQFF. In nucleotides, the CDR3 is TGCGCCAGCTCCCCAGCGGACCCCTACAATGAGCAGTTCTTC.

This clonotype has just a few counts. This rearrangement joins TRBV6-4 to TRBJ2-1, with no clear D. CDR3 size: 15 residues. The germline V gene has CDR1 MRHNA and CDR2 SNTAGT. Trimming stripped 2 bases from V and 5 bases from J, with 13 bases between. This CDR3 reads CASSDGVIGNNEQFF. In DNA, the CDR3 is TGTGCCAGCAGTGACGGGGTGATAGGAAACAATGAGCAGTTCTTC.

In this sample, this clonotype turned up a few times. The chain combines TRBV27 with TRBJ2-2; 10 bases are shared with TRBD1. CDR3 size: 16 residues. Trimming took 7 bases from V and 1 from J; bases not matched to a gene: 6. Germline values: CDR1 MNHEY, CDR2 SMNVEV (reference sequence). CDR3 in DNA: TGTGCCAGCAAAGGGGGACAGGGGAAGAACACCGGGGAGCTGTTTTTT. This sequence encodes CASKGGQGKNTGELFF.

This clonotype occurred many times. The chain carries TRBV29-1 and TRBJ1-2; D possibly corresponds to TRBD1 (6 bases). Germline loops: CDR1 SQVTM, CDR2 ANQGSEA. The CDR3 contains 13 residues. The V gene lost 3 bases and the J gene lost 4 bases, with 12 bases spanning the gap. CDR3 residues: CSVDLGHSYGYTF. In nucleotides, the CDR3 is TGCAGCGTTGACTTGGGACACAGCTATGGCTACACCTTC.